This is a list of T cell receptor beta chains from one sample in a study of shared clonotypes between healthy human individuals. The repertoire was sequenced with immunoSEQ multiplex PCR; TCRdb's copy has only in-frame clones and lacks some. The table shows about 2 million clones, with roughly 94% occurring only once. Sequenced material: naive CD4+ T cells sorted from blood. These receptors were obtained from a man between 18 and 29 years old in good health. CDR3s include the opening cysteine and the closing phenylalanine or tryptophan. A D gene is named only where the DNA matches it firmly. Expanded clones are given a class, and other clones once, few, many or no size at all.

NA	TRBD1	TRBV4-1	TRBJ1-2	CASSQGPGQGFGNYGYTF	TGCGCCAGCAGTCAGGGCCCGGGACAGGGTTTTGGTAACTATGGCTACACCTTC
NA	NA	TRBV2	TRBJ1-1	CASSEGRGYTEAFF	TGTGCCAGCAGTGAAGGGAGAGGGTACACTGAAGCTTTCTTT
NA	TRBD1	TRBV28	TRBJ1-2	CASNIQTGLYGYTF	TGTGCCAGCAACATCCAGACAGGGTTGTATGGCTACACCTTC
NA	NA	TRBV5-1	TRBJ1-4	CASAPDSGRTNEKLFF	TGCGCCAGCGCGCCCGATTCAGGGCGAACTAATGAAAAACTGTTTTTT
NA	NA	TRBV11-2	TRBJ2-5	CASSLWDGQETQYF	TGTGCCAGCAGCTTATGGGACGGTCAAGAGACCCAGTACTTC
NA	NA	TRBV5-1	TRBJ2-1	CASSLASSYNEQFF	TGCGCCAGCAGCTTGGCAAGCTCCTACAATGAGCAGTTCTTC
NA	NA	TRBV5-1	TRBJ2-5	CASSRDRKETQYF	TGCGCCAGCAGTAGAGACAGAAAAGAGACCCAGTACTTC
NA	NA	TRBV19	TRBJ1-5	CASSTRTFRVSNQPQHF	TGTGCCAGTAGCACCCGGACCTTCAGGGTCAGCAATCAGCCCCAGCATTTT
NA	NA	TRBV6-1	TRBJ1-1	CASSGQRGIDEAFF	TGTGCCAGCAGTGGCCAGAGAGGGATTGATGAAGCTTTCTTT
NA	TRBD1	TRBV4-3	TRBJ1-1	CASSRGQGVTEAFF	TGCGCCAGCAGCCGCGGACAGGGCGTCACTGAAGCTTTCTTT
NA	NA	TRBV7-9	TRBJ1-2	CASSLDITGHIGYTF	TGTGCCAGCAGCTTAGATATTACGGGACATATTGGCTACACCTTC
NA	TRBD1	TRBV5-1	TRBJ1-2	CASSLAGTESGYTF	TGCGCCAGCAGCTTGGCGGGGACAGAGAGTGGCTACACCTTC
once	NA	TRBV27	TRBJ2-5	CASSPPGRQETQYF	TGTGCCAGCAGTCCCCCCGGCAGGCAAGAGACCCAGTACTTC
NA	TRBD1	TRBV10-3	TRBJ2-4	CAISLDRGGNIQYF	TGTGCCATCAGCCTAGACAGGGGTGGAAACATTCAGTACTTC
NA	NA	TRBV25-1	TRBJ2-7	CASSEHPGTARREQYF	TGTGCCAGCAGTGAACACCCCGGGACGGCTAGGCGCGAGCAGTACTTC
NA	NA	TRBV10-3	TRBJ2-1	CAISGGPKTYNEQFF	TGTGCCATCAGTGGGGGCCCCAAAACATACAATGAGCAGTTCTTC
NA	NA	TRBV6-5	TRBJ1-6	CASSNQETPSPLHF	TGTGCCAGCAGCAACCAAGAAACCCCCTCACCCCTCCACTTT
NA	NA	TRBV7-9	TRBJ2-5	CASSPLQETQYF	TGTGCCAGCAGCCCTCTACAAGAGACCCAGTACTTC
once	NA	TRBV6-6	TRBJ2-7	CASSYDRPRLQYEQYF	TGTGCCAGCAGTTACGACAGACCCCGACTTCAATACGAGCAGTACTTC
NA	NA	TRBV30	TRBJ1-3	CAWAGTIGGNTIYF	TGTGCCTGGGCGGGGACTATAGGGGGAAACACCATATATTTT
many	NA	TRBV7-9	TRBJ2-7	CASSLRGRQAGEQYF	TGTGCCAGCAGCTTAAGGGGCCGACAGGCCGGCGAGCAGTACTTC
NA	NA	TRBV30	TRBJ2-5	CAWSRTGGETQYF	TGTGCCTGGAGTAGGACTGGGGGTGAGACCCAGTACTTC
NA	TRBD2	TRBV10-1	TRBJ2-7	CASSSSGNTYEQYF	TGCGCCAGCAGTTCCAGCGGGAACACGTACGAGCAGTACTTC
NA	NA	TRBV29-1	TRBJ1-5	CRLKGVNQPQHF	TGCAGATTAAAGGGGGTCAATCAGCCCCAGCATTTT
NA	TRBD2	TRBV7-2	TRBJ2-5	CASSLVASGSSRETQYF	TGTGCCAGCAGCTTAGTGGCTAGCGGGAGTTCAAGAGAGACCCAGTACTTC
NA	NA	TRBV2	TRBJ2-2	CASSWGSNTGELFF	TGTGCCAGCAGCTGGGGGTCAAACACCGGGGAGCTGTTTTTT
NA	TRBD1	TRBV19	TRBJ1-1	CASSTSATGRAFF	TGTGCCAGTAGTACCTCGGCGACAGGGAGAGCTTTCTTT
many	TRBD2	TRBV18	TRBJ2-7	CASSPGTTSYEQYF	TGTGCCAGCTCACCAGGGACTACCTCCTACGAGCAGTACTTC
NA	NA	TRBV5-6	TRBJ2-5	CASRSWGLETQYF	TGTGCCAGCAGATCGTGGGGTCTTGAGACCCAGTACTTC
NA	NA	TRBV6-5	TRBJ2-2	CASSYSFSAGELFF	TGTGCCAGCAGTTACTCGTTTTCAGCCGGGGAGCTGTTTTTT
NA	NA	TRBV27	TRBJ1-2	CASSLNHRARPLYGYTF	TGTGCCAGCAGTTTAAACCACAGGGCTCGTCCACTCTATGGCTACACCTTC
NA	NA	TRBV18	TRBJ1-4	CASSPGGGEKLFF	TGTGCCAGCTCACCAGGGGGTGGTGAAAAACTGTTTTTT
NA	NA	TRBV7-2	TRBJ2-5	CASSLGAGWEETQYF	TGTGCCAGCAGCTTAGGGGCGGGGTGGGAAGAGACCCAGTACTTC
NA	TRBD2	TRBV5-1	TRBJ2-1	CASSFGEGLAGGNEQFF	TGCGCCAGCAGCTTTGGGGAAGGACTAGCGGGAGGCAATGAGCAGTTCTTC
NA	NA	TRBV6-5	TRBJ2-1	CASHHRVNEQFF	TGTGCCAGTCATCACAGGGTAAATGAGCAGTTCTTC
NA	NA	TRBV15	TRBJ2-4	CATSVGAKNIQYF	TGTGCCACCAGCGTGGGGGCCAAAAACATTCAGTACTTC
NA	TRBD1	TRBV30	TRBJ1-2	CAWTRQGRENYGYTF	TGTGCCTGGACTAGACAGGGGAGGGAGAACTATGGCTACACCTTC
NA	NA	TRBV5-1	TRBJ2-7	CASSLLSGESYEQYF	TGCGCCAGCAGCTTGTTGTCAGGGGAGTCCTACGAGCAGTACTTC
NA	NA	TRBV4-1	TRBJ1-4	CASSHTGPNEKLFF	TGCGCCAGCAGCCACACCGGGCCGAATGAAAAACTGTTTTTT
NA	TRBD1	TRBV6-5	TRBJ1-6	CASSSRTGYNSPLHF	TGTGCCAGCAGTTCCCGGACAGGGTATAATTCACCCCTCCACTTT
NA	NA	TRBV5-1	TRBJ2-4	CASSPEQGSVKNIQYF	TGCGCCAGCAGCCCGGAACAGGGTTCGGTCAAAAACATTCAGTACTTC
NA	TRBD2	TRBV2	TRBJ2-1	CASSATSGSYNEQFF	TGTGCCAGCAGTGCGACTAGCGGGTCCTACAATGAGCAGTTCTTC
NA	TRBD2	TRBV2	TRBJ2-3	CASGTSGGNTQYF	TGTGCCAGCGGGACTAGCGGAGGGAATACGCAGTATTTT
NA	NA	TRBV7-9	TRBJ2-3	CASSFFLREGTDTQYF	TGTGCCAGCAGCTTTTTTTTGCGGGAAGGGACAGATACGCAGTATTTT
NA	TRBD1	TRBV7-9	TRBJ2-2	CASSLGTGHTGELFF	TGTGCCAGCAGCTTAGGGACAGGGCACACCGGGGAGCTGTTTTTT
NA	TRBD2	TRBV28	TRBJ2-4	CASNRGGTSGVWGNIQYF	TGTGCCAGCAACCGAGGAGGAACTAGCGGGGTCTGGGGAAACATTCAGTACTTC